A single sample gave rise to the 8 T cell receptor beta chains below, sequenced in a study of blood T cell repertoires in COVID-19 (dated by TCRdb to about 2020). The library came from the immunoSEQ multiplex PCR assay. TCRdb took this table from immuneACCESS and kept in-frame rearrangements with V and J called. Such tables lack part of the clones; where checked against another copy, unresolved V genes explain under half of the gap, and the rest is unexplained. Here the sample has some 240,000 clones; around 90% occur a single time. Of the sample, under 2.5% falls within the top ten clones. The sequenced sample consisted of peripheral blood. All receptors derive from a woman aged 55-69 years with COVID-19, enrolled during active disease.

This chain links TRBV29-1 with TRBJ1-4, with TRBD1 matching over 8 bases. This CDR3 has 16 residues. Germline V lookup: CDR1 SQVTM, CDR2 ANQGSEA. V lost 5 bases, J lost 4 bases, and 12 bases stayed unmatched. CDR3 in amino acids: CSVRGGRGQGNEKLFF. DNA of the CDR3: TGCAGCGTTCGAGGCGGCAGGGGGCAGGGTAATGAAAAACTGTTTTTT.

The chain carries TRBV19 and TRBJ2-6; D is possibly TRBD2 (6 bases). The ends were cut back, 3 bases at V and 4 bases at J, with 13 bases in the middle. The CDR3 is 16 amino acids. Germline V gene data show CDR1 as LNHDA and CDR2 as SQIVND (reference sequence). DNA for the CDR3: TGTGCCAGTAGTATCCTCGGGGGTAGAGGGGCCAACGTCCTGACTTTC. It translates to CASSILGGRGANVLTF. Combining the CDR3 with reference TRBV19 and TRBJ2-6 gives the whole variable domain DGGITQSPKYLFRKEGQNVTLSCEQNLNHDAMYWYRQDPGQGLRLIYYSQIVNDFQKGDIAEGYSVSREKKESFPLTVTSAQKNPTAFYLCASSILGGRGANVLTFGAGSRLTVL.

The CDR3 spells CASSLGGWQPQHF. In nucleotides, the CDR3 is TGTGCCAGCAGTTTAGGAGGATGGCAGCCCCAGCATTTT. The J gene is TRBJ1-5, the V gene TRBV12-3 or TRBV12-4; D is ambiguous. This CDR3 has 13 residues. Trimming took off 1 base at V and 7 bases at J, with 8 bases between the two ends.

The rearrangement uses TRBV7-3 and TRBJ2-1; TRBD1 matches 8 bases. Germline CDR1 is SGHTA and CDR2 is FQGTGA. V gave up 5 bases and J gave up 2 bases; unmatched junction bases: 8. This CDR3 is built from 16 residues. DNA for the CDR3: TGTGCCAGCAGCCCGAGGACAGGGCTCACCTACAATGAGCAGTTCTTC. It encodes CASSPRTGLTYNEQFF. Full variable domain (remainder filled in from reference TRBV7-3 and TRBJ2-1): GAGVSQTPSNKVTEKGKYVELRCDPISGHTALYWYRQSLGQGPEFLIYFQGTGAADDSGLPNDRFFAVRPEGSVSTLKIQRTERGDSAVYLCASSPRTGLTYNEQFFGPGTRLTVL.

This chain joins TRBV21-1 and TRBJ2-1; TRBD2, the table's D call, was not compared with the DNA. TRBV21-1 is a recognized pseudogene. The CDR3 runs 20 residues. In nucleotides, the CDR3 is TGTGCCAGCAGCGAAAGGGGAGGGTCGGGGCTTTTTGGACTTTACAATGAGCAGTTCTTC. Its translation: CASSERGGSGLFGLYNEQFF.

The rearrangement links TRBV7-9 to TRBJ1-5; TRBD1 matches at 10 bases. Germline lookup yields CDR1 SEHNR and CDR2 FQNEAQ (reference sequence). With 1 base clipped from V and 9 bases from J, the junction kept 6 bases outside the gene matches. The length of the CDR3 is 15 residues. The CDR3 protein is CASSLDGQGGSPQHF. DNA of the CDR3: TGTGCCAGCAGCTTAGATGGACAGGGGGGATCGCCCCAGCATTTT.

The V and J genes are TRBV9 and TRBJ2-3, with 9 nucleotides matching TRBD1. From germline, CDR1 is SGDLS and CDR2 YYNGEE. This CDR3 comprises 17 residues. J lost 0 bases, V lost 0 bases, and 5 bases had no gene match. The CDR3 sequence: CASSVDPGQGSTDTQYF. CDR3 DNA sequence: TGTGCCAGCAGCGTAGATCCGGGACAGGGAAGCACAGATACGCAGTATTTT. Full variable domain (outside the CDR3, taken from reference TRBV9 and TRBJ2-3): DSGVTQTPKHLITATGQRVTLRCSPRSGDLSVYWYQQSLDQGLQFLIQYYNGEERAKGNILERFSAQQFPDLHSELNLSSLELGDSALYFCASSVDPGQGSTDTQYFGPGTRLTVL.

This chain uses TRBV2 with TRBJ2-1, with 9 bases lining up with TRBD1. Germline trimming cut 7 bases from V and 0 bases from J; bases unmatched to any gene: 7. The CDR3 loop spans 16 amino acids. Germline lookup yields CDR1 SNHLY and CDR2 FYNNEI. CDR3 sequence: CASTEQGAGSYNEQFF. DNA of the CDR3: TGTGCCAGCACCGAACAGGGGGCTGGCTCCTACAATGAGCAGTTCTTC.